The present T cell receptor beta chain was sequenced within a study of T cell changes during pregnancy in multiple sclerosis. Sequencing used immunoSEQ multiplex PCR; TCRdb keeps in-frame clones, though not all of them. The sample consists of over 45,000 clones, 92% of them appearing once. The germline gives CDR1 MDHEN, CDR2 SYDVKM. This CDR3 spans 13 amino acids. J gave up 8 bases and V 3 bases, and 3 bases lay outside the gene matches. Sequencing used CD4+ T cells from peripheral blood mononuclear cells, obtained in the second trimester of pregnancy. The chain carries TRBV28 and TRBJ1-2; 10 bases match TRBD1. This receptor was taken from a female donor with multiple sclerosis, enrolled in a pregnancy study. This CDR3 reads CASSFRTGGGYTF. The CDR3 nucleotides are TGTGCCAGCAGTTTCCGGACAGGGGGAGGCTACACCTTC.